The 16 T cell receptor beta chains in this list originate from one sample, sequenced in a study of T cell repertoires in cytomegalovirus infection. TCRdb re-called the reads with MiXCR, one entry per CDR3 protein. The repertoire includes over 450,000 distinct CDR3 sequences, 11% of them detected once, and around 9.6% sits in the top ten. Specimen: PBMCs. These receptors came from a human donor in good health (CMV status not recorded). Some clones in this sample may be carry-over from other donors' samples.

In its sample, this clonotype was seen many times. This sequence joins TRBV7-6 and TRBJ1-1, with D hard to call. This CDR3 contains 14 residues. V was shortened by 1 base and J by 0 bases, with 6 bases between the two germline ends. The V gene's germline CDR1 is SGHVS and CDR2 FNYEAQ. CDR3 protein: CASSLDALNTEAFF. Here the CDR3 DNA reads TGTGCCAGCAGCTTAGACGCGTTGAACACTGAAGCTTTCTTT. The full variable domain, with the rest looked up from reference TRBV7-6 and TRBJ1-1, is GAGVSQSPRYKVTKRGQDVALRCDPISGHVSLYWYRQALGQGPEFLTYFNYEAQQDKSGLPNDRFSAERPEGSISTLTIQRTEQRDSAMYRCASSLDALNTEAFFGQGTRLTVV.

V usage is TRBV5-6 and J usage is TRBJ2-7, with 9 bases aligning to TRBD1. V shed 4 bases, J shed 5 bases, and the junction held 10 bases outside the gene matches. Per the germline V gene, CDR1 is SGHDT and CDR2 is YYEEEE. This CDR3 is 15 amino acids long. Written as DNA, the CDR3 is TGTGCCAGCAGCGCCGGGACAGGGTTGGTCCACGAGCAGTACTTC. It is translated as CASSAGTGLVHEQYF.

This clonotype appeared many times. The chain is built from TRBV6-2 or TRBV6-3 and TRBJ2-7; D may correspond to TRBD1 or TRBD2 (5 bases each). Germline values: CDR1 MNHEY, CDR2 SVGEGT. This CDR3 comprises 14 residues. The V end lost 2 bases, the J end lost 6 bases, and 14 bases lay between the germline ends. The CDR3 region has the DNA TGTGCCAGCAGTTACCTGACGGGACCGCCCGAGCAGTACTTC. Protein product: CASSYLTGPPEQYF.

This clonotype was seen a handful of times. The rearrangement uses TRBV12-5 and TRBJ2-5, with TRBD2 matching 7 bases. CDR1 is LGHNT, CDR2 FRNRAP, per germline. CDR3 length: 13 residues. J lost 4 bases, V lost 6 bases, and 5 bases had no gene match. CDR3 coding DNA: TGTGCTAGTGGGCGGGAGTCCGGAGAGACCCAGTACTTC. Translated: CASGRESGETQYF.

J is TRBJ1-2 and V is TRBV28; possibly TRBD1 for D (5 bases). V was pared by 2 bases and J by 0 bases, with 10 bases between. CDR1 is MDHEN and CDR2 is SYDVKM in the germline V gene. CDR3 length equals 15 residues. In DNA, the CDR3 is TGTGCCAGCAGTTTACCGACAGCCACTAACTATGGCTACACCTTC. Translation gives CASSLPTATNYGYTF.

This clonotype was seen at least ten times. The gene calls are TRBV7-9 and TRBJ1-6; D is unresolved. CDR1 SEHNR and CDR2 FQNEAQ come from the germline V gene (reference sequence). V was shortened by 9 bases and J by 0 bases, with 9 bases between the two germline ends. CDR3 length: 14 amino acids. The CDR3 sequence: CARTLRSYNSPLHF. The CDR3 bases are TGTGCCAGGACCCTTCGCTCCTATAATTCACCCCTCCACTTT.

The J gene is TRBJ1-1, the V gene TRBV30; 9 nucleotides agree with TRBD1. The CDR3 spans 12 residues. The V and J ends lost 3 bases and 6 bases, in that order; junction bases with no gene match: 2. Germline-derived CDR1 and CDR2 are GTSNPN and SVGIG (reference sequence). The CDR3 DNA reads as TGTGCCTGGAGCCGACAGGGGGCTGAAGCTTTCTTT. This gives the protein CAWSRQGAEAFF.

In this sample, this clonotype turned up many times. This chain connects TRBV4-2 to TRBJ2-7; weak D call: TRBD2 (7 bases). Germline lookup yields CDR1 LGHNA and CDR2 YNFKEQ. The CDR3 has 15 residues. The V end lost 0 bases, the J end lost 6 bases, and 15 bases lay between the germline ends. CDR3 coding DNA: TGTGCCAGCAGCCAAGATGGACGGGGGGCGGTCGAGCAGTACTTC. Residues: CASSQDGRGAVEQYF.

This clonotype was found many times. The chain uses TRBV20-1 and TRBJ1-3, with a possible D match to TRBD1 (5 bases). Germline V gene sequence: CDR1 DFQATT, CDR2 SNEGSKA (reference sequence). The CDR3 length is 14 residues. Deletions cut 1 base from V and 0 bases from J, with 7 bases between. CDR3 in DNA: TGCAGTGCTAGAGGACAGCGCTCTGGAAACACCATATATTTT. This gives the protein CSARGQRSGNTIYF.

This clonotype has a handful of counts. V gene TRBV19 combines with J gene TRBJ1-6, with a tentative D call TRBD1 (6 bases). Looked up from germline, CDR1 is LNHDA and CDR2 is SQIVND (reference sequence). The CDR3 consists of 13 residues. Trimming pared 3 bases from V and 9 bases from J, leaving 9 bases between. The DNA of the CDR3 is TGTGCCAGTAGTATCGGACAGACTTCACCCCTCCACTTT. It yields the protein CASSIGQTSPLHF.

This clonotype has at least ten counts. The chain combines TRBV7-3 with TRBJ2-1, with D maybe TRBD1 (5 bases). Trimming removed 3 bases from V and 5 bases from J, with 17 bases in between. The CDR3 spans 16 residues. Looked up from germline, CDR1 is SGHTA and CDR2 is FQGTGA. CDR3 DNA: TGTGCCAGCAGCTTCTACGGTCAGGGCTTTAACAATGAGCAGTTCTTC. Amino acid sequence: CASSFYGQGFNNEQFF.

The chain links TRBV2 to TRBJ1-5; tentatively, D is TRBD1 (5 bases). Germline-derived CDR1 and CDR2 are SNHLY and FYNNEI. V was clipped by 6 bases and J by 5 bases, with 11 bases between them. This CDR3 spans 13 amino acids. CDR3 DNA sequence: TGTGCCAGCAGCGGACAAGTCGATCAGCCCCAGCATTTT. Translating gives CASSGQVDQPQHF.

This clonotype was detected many times. The V and J genes are TRBV7-3 and TRBJ2-2; the D gene is possibly TRBD2 (6 bases). CDR1 is SGHTA and CDR2 is FQGTGA in the germline V gene. Trimming removed 5 bases from V and 4 bases from J, with 14 bases in between. The CDR3 loop spans 15 amino acids. The CDR3: CASSPGPGATGELFF. The CDR3 DNA follows: TGTGCCAGCAGCCCCGGGCCGGGAGCCACCGGGGAGCTGTTTTTT.

Comment on this clonotype: A read error may explain this, as a much larger clone is one base away. The chain joins TRBV6-1 to TRBJ2-1, with 11 bases fitting TRBD2. CDR1 MNHNS and CDR2 SASEGT come from the germline V gene. CDR3 size: 15 residues. CDR3 protein: CTSRSGLAVYNEQFF. The CDR3 region has the DNA TGTACCAGCAGATCGGGACTAGCGGTATACAATGAGCAGTTCTTC.

This clonotype was observed at least ten times. This CDR3 is CASSPGDTEAFF. The CDR3 coding sequence is TGTGCCAGCAGTCCCGGGGACACTGAAGCTTTCTTT. The rearrangement links TRBV6-5 to TRBJ1-1; D remains unclear. From germline, CDR1 is MNHEY and CDR2 SVGAGI. The CDR3 covers 12 residues. Trimming removed 5 bases at V and 3 bases at J, with 7 bases between.

This clonotype showed up many times. V is TRBV7-9 and J is TRBJ1-2, with D tentatively TRBD1 (5 bases). The V end was cut by 8 bases, the J end by 4 bases, with 11 bases between. The CDR3 runs to 12 residues. CDR1 SEHNR and CDR2 FQNEAQ come from the germline V gene (reference sequence). The CDR3 DNA sequence: TGTGCCAGCGGGACTCCGTTCTATGGCTACACCTTC. Protein sequence: CASGTPFYGYTF.